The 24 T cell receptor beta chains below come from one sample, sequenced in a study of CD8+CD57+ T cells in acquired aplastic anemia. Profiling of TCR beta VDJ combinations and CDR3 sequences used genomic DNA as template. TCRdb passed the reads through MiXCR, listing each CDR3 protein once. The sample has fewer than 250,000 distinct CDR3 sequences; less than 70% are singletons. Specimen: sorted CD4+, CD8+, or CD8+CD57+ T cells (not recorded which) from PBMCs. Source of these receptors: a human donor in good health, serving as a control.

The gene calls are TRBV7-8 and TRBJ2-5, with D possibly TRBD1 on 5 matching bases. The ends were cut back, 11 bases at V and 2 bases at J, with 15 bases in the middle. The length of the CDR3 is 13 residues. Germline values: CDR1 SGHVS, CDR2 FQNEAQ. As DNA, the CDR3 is TGTGCCCTCCAGGGAAACCTTCAAGAGACCCAGTACTTC. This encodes CALQGNLQETQYF.

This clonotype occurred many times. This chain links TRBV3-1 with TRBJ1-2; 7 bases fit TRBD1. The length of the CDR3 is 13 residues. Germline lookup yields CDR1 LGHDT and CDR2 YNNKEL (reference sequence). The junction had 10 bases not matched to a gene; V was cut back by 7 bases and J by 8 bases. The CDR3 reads CASTTGEKGGYTF. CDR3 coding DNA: TGTGCCAGCACCACAGGGGAGAAGGGGGGCTACACCTTC. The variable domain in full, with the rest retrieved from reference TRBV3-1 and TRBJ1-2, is DTAVSQTPKYLVTQMGNDKSIKCEQNLGHDTMYWYKQDSKKFLKIMFSYNNKELIINETVPNRFSPKSPDKAHLNLHINSLELGDSAVYFCASTTGEKGGYTFGSGTRLTVV.

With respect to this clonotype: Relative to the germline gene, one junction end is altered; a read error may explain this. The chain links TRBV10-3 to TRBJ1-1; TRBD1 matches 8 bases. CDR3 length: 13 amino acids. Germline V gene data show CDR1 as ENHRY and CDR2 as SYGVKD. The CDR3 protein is CASSTGGDTEAFF. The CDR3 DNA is TGTGCCAGCAGTACAGGGGGGGACACTGAAGCTTTCTTT.

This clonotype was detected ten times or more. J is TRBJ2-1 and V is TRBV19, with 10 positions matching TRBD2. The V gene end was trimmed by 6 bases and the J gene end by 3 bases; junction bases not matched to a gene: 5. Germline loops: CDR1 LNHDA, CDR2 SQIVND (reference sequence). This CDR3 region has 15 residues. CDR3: CASRQAGGGYNEQFF. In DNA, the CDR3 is TGTGCCAGTAGACAAGCGGGGGGGGGCTACAATGAGCAGTTCTTC.

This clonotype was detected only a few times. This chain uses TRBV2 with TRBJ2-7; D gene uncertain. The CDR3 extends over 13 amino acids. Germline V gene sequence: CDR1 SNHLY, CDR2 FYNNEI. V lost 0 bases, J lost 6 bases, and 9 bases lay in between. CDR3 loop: CASSEALESEQYF. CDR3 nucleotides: TGTGCCAGCAGTGAAGCGCTTGAGAGCGAGCAGTACTTC. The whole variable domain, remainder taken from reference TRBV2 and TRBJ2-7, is EPEVTQTPSHQVTQMGQEVILRCVPISNHLYFYWYRQILGQKVEFLVSFYNNEISEKSEIFDDQFSVERPDGSNFTLKIRSTKLEDSAMYFCASSEALESEQYFGPGTRLTVT.

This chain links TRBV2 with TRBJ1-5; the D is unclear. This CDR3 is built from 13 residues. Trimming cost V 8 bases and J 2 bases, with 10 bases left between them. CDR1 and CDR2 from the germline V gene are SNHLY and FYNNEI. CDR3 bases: TGTGCCAGCGGCGAGGGTCGCAATCAGCCCCAGCATTTT. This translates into CASGEGRNQPQHF.

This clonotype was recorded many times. In nucleotides, the CDR3 is TGTGCCAGCAGCTTAGAGGCTAACACTGAAGCTTTCTTT. It codes for CASSLEANTEAFF. The chain couples TRBV7-9 to TRBJ1-1; no definite D call. The germline CDR1 and CDR2 sequences are SEHNR and FQNEAQ (reference sequence). This CDR3 has 13 amino acids. The V end was cut by 1 base, the J end by 2 bases, with 5 bases between. The full variable domain, with the rest looked up from reference TRBV7-9 and TRBJ1-1, is DTGVSQNPRHKITKRGQNVTFRCDPISEHNRLYWYRQTLGQGPEFLTYFQNEAQLEKSRLLSDRFSAERPKGSFSTLEIQRTEQGDSAMYLCASSLEANTEAFFGQGTRLTVV.

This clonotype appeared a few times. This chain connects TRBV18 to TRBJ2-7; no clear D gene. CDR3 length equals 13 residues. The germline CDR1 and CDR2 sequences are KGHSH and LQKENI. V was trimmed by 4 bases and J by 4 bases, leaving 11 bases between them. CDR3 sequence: CASSLSLTYEQYF. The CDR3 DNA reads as TGTGCCAGCTCACTTTCCCTCACGTACGAGCAGTACTTC.

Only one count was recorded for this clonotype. The CDR3: CSARAGGETQYF. The CDR3, as DNA: TGCAGTGCTAGAGCGGGAGGGGAGACCCAGTACTTC. The chain joins TRBV20-1 to TRBJ2-5, with 8 bases fitting TRBD2. V shed 1 base, J shed 5 bases, and the junction held 0 bases outside the gene matches. This CDR3 spans 12 amino acids. Germline V gene lookup returns CDR1 DFQATT and CDR2 SNEGSKA (reference sequence).

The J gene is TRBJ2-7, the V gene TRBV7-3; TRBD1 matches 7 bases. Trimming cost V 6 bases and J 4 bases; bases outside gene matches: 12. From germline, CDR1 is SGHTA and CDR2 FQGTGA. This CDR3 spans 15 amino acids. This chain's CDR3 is CASSLGDRDNYEQYF. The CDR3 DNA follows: TGTGCCAGCAGTTTAGGGGACAGAGATAATTACGAGCAGTACTTC.

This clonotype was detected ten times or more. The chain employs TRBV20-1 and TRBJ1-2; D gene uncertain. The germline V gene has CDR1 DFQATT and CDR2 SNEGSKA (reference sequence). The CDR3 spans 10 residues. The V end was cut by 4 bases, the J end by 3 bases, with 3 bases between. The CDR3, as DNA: TGCAGTGCTAAGTACTATGGCTACACCTTC. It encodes CSAKYYGYTF.

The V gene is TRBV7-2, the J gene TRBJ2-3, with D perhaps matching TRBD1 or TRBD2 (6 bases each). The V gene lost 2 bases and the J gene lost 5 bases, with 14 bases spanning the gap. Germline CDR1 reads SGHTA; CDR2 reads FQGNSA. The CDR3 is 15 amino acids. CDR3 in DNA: TGTGCCAGCAGCTTATCTGGGGGCGGGGTAGATACGCAGTATTTT. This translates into CASSLSGGGVDTQYF.

CDR3 DNA: TGTGCCAGCAGATTACAGGGGGGCGGGTCGGGGACTGAAGCTTTCTTT. Amino acids: CASRLQGGGSGTEAFF. The chain recombines TRBV6-6 with TRBJ1-1, with 8 bases matching TRBD1. Trimming cost V 6 bases and J 5 bases; bases outside gene matches: 14. Germline CDR1 MNHNY, CDR2 SVGAGI (reference sequence). The CDR3 runs to 16 residues.

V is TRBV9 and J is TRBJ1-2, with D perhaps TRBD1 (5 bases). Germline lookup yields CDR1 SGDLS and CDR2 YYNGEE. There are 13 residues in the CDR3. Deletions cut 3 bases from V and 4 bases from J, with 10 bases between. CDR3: CASSGKTVYGYTF. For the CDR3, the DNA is TGTGCCAGCAGCGGTAAGACAGTCTATGGCTACACCTTC.

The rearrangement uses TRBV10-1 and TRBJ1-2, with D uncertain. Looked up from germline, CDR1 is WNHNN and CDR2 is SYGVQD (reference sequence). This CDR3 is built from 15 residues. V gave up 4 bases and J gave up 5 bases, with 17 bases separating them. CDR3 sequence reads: CASSGKGDLPYGYTF. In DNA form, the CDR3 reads TGCGCCAGCAGTGGTAAGGGCGACCTTCCTTATGGCTACACCTTC.

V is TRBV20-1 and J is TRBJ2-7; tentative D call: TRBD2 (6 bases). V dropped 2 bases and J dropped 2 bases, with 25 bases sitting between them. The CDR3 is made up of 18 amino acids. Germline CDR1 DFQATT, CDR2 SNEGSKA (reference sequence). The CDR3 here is CSARTRAGGGMGPYEQYF. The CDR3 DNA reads TGCAGTGCTAGAACCAGGGCAGGTGGGGGGATGGGACCCTACGAGCAGTACTTC.

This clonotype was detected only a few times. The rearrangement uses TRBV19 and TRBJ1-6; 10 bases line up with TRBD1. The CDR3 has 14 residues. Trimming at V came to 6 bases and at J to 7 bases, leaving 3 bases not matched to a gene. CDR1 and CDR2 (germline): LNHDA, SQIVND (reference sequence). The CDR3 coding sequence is TGTGCCAGTAGCAAGGACAGGGGGAATTCACCCCTCCACTTT. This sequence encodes CASSKDRGNSPLHF.

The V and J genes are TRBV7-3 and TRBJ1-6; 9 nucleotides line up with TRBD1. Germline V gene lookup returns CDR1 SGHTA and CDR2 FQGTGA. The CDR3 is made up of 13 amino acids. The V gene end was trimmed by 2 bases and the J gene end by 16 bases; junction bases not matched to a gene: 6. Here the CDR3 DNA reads TGTGCCAGCAGCTTATTCGGGACAGGGCTACTCCACTTT. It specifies CASSLFGTGLLHF.

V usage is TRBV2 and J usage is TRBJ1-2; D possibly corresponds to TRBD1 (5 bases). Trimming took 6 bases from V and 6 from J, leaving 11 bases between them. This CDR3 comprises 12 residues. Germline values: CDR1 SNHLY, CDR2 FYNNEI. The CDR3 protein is CASRELRDGYTF. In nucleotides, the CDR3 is TGTGCCAGCAGGGAACTCAGGGATGGCTACACCTTC.

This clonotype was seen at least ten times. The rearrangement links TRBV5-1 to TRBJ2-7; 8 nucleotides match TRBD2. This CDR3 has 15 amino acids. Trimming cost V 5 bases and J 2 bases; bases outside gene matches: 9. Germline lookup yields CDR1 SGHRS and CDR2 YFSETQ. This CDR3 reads CASSLGERGPYEQYF. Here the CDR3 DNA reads TGCGCCAGCAGTCTCGGGGAGCGGGGGCCCTACGAGCAGTACTTC.

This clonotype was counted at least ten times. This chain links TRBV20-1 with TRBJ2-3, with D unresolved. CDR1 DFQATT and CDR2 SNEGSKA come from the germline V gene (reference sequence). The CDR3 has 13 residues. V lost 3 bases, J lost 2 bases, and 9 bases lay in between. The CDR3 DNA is TGCAGTGCTAGTGACGTATTCACAGATACGCAGTATTTT. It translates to CSASDVFTDTQYF.

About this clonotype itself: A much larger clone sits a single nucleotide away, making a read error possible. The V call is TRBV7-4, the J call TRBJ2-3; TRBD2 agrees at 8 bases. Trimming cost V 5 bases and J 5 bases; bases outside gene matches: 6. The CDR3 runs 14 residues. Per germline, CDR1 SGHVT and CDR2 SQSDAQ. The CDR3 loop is CASSQRGSEDTQYF. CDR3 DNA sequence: TGTGCCAGCAGCCAGCGGGGGAGTGAAGATACGCAGTATTTT.

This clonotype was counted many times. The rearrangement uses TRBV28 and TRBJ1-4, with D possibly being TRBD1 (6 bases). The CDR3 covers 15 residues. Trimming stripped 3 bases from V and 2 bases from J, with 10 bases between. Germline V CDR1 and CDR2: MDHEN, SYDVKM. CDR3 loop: CASSFGGGTNEKLFF. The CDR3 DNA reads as TGTGCCAGCAGTTTCGGTGGGGGCACTAATGAAAAACTGTTTTTT.

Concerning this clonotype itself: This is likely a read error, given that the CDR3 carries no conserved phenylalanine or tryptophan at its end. The CDR3: CASSTSGQAGIYEQYL. CDR3 bases: TGTGCCAGTAGTACCTCGGGACAGGCGGGGATCTACGAGCAGTACCTC. This rearrangement joins TRBV19 to TRBJ2-7, with TRBD1 matching over 8 bases. Trimming at V came to 4 bases and at J to 3 bases, leaving 11 bases not matched to a gene. The CDR3 extends over 16 amino acids. Germline V gene sequence: CDR1 LNHDA, CDR2 SQIVND (reference sequence).